This T cell receptor (beta chain) was recovered during a study of beta chain features in type 1 diabetes. CDR1 and CDR2 (germline): ENHRY, SYGVKD. The V end was cut by 4 bases, the J end by 0 bases, with 10 bases between. The CDR3 consists of 14 residues. Expressed TCRB transcripts were sequenced, since all the RNA that had been isolated was reverse transcribed. Data came from immunoSEQ multiplex PCR; TCRdb stores just in-frame clones and leaves some out. This table holds 330,000 or so clones, less than 20% found once. Sorting produced populations that all topped 95% purity. The genes are TRBV10-3 and TRBJ2-7; D may be TRBD2 (5 bases). This clonotype was obtained from a woman aged 18-35 years in good health. What was sequenced was naive CD4+ T cells from blood. The CDR3 nucleotides read TGTGCCATCAGTGCGGGCGGGCGCTCCTACGAGCAGTACTTC. Protein sequence: CAISAGGRSYEQYF.